The 10 T cell receptor beta chains below all came from one sample that was sequenced in a study of CD8 T cells in ankylosing spondylitis. MiXCR, run by TCRdb on the 5' RACE reads, gives a single entry per CDR3 protein. The data contain about 150,000 distinct CDR3 sequences, roughly a third of them singletons. What was sequenced was synovial fluid, either unsorted or a sorted T cell fraction (not recorded which). The receptors stem from a male donor with ankylosing spondylitis.

The chain links TRBV7-9 to TRBJ1-2; D is perhaps TRBD1 (6 bases). CDR3 length: 15 residues. The V gene's germline CDR1 is SEHNR and CDR2 FQNEAQ (reference sequence). V was shortened by 3 bases and J by 2 bases, with 13 bases between the two germline ends. CDR3 sequence (DNA): TGTGCCAGCAGCTTGGTCGGGGGGGCGAACTATGGCTACACCTTC. This codes for CASSLVGGANYGYTF.

This clonotype occurred many times. The chain couples TRBV20-1 to TRBJ1-1; 7 bases match TRBD1. There are 12 residues in the CDR3. Germline values: CDR1 DFQATT, CDR2 SNEGSKA (reference sequence). The junction had 5 bases not matched to a gene; V was cut back by 2 bases and J by 8 bases. CDR3 sequence reads: CSARRQGGEAFF. The CDR3 DNA follows: TGCAGTGCTAGAAGACAGGGAGGGGAAGCTTTCTTT.

The CDR3 coding sequence is TGTGCCATCAGTGGACTGCGGGGGGGCGAGCAGTACTTC. The encoded protein is CAISGLRGGEQYF. This chain joins TRBV10-3 and TRBJ2-7; TRBD2 agrees at 9 bases. The CDR3 extends over 13 amino acids. Germline assignment: CDR1 ENHRY and CDR2 SYGVKD. Trimming cost V 4 bases and J 6 bases; bases outside gene matches: 4.

This clonotype was counted a few times. The V and J genes are TRBV2 and TRBJ2-7; 9 bases align to TRBD2. The CDR3 covers 15 residues. The germline V gene has CDR1 SNHLY and CDR2 FYNNEI. V shed 5 bases and J 4 bases; nucleotides not matched to a gene: 9. The CDR3 loop reads CASSFLEREEYEQYF. In nucleotides, the CDR3 is TGTGCCAGCAGTTTCTTAGAGCGGGAGGAGTACGAGCAGTACTTC.

This clonotype occurred many times. The genes are TRBV29-1 and TRBJ2-3, with TRBD2 matching 13 bases. CDR3 size: 16 residues. Trimming at V came to 6 bases and at J to 0 bases, leaving 6 bases not matched to a gene. The germline gives CDR1 SQVTM, CDR2 ANQGSEA. CDR3 sequence (DNA): TGCAGCGTACGGACTAGCGGGAGCCCCAGCACAGATACGCAGTATTTT. It encodes CSVRTSGSPSTDTQYF.

This clonotype was seen more than once but under ten times. The rearrangement uses TRBV6-1 and TRBJ1-5; 8 nucleotides align to TRBD1. This CDR3 spans 16 amino acids. CDR1 is MNHNS and CDR2 is SASEGT in the germline V gene. The V gene end was trimmed by 8 bases and the J gene end by 0 bases; junction bases not matched to a gene: 9. CDR3 coding DNA: TGTGCCAGCGGTCCGAGACAGGGGCCTAGCAATCAGCCCCAGCATTTT. Its translation is CASGPRQGPSNQPQHF.

This clonotype was seen a few times. V and J are TRBV28 and TRBJ2-7; the match to TRBD1 covers 7 bases. The CDR3 is 15 residues long. Germline V gives CDR1 MDHEN, CDR2 SYDVKM. The V and J ends lost 7 bases and 7 bases, in that order; junction bases with no gene match: 16. CDR3 sequence: CASKRPGTALQEQYF. The CDR3 DNA reads as TGTGCCAGCAAACGTCCCGGGACAGCCTTGCAAGAGCAGTACTTC.

The chain has TRBV7-8 and TRBJ2-1, with 7 bases that match TRBD2. Germline loops: CDR1 SGHVS, CDR2 FQNEAQ. V shed 3 bases and J 5 bases; nucleotides not matched to a gene: 4. The CDR3 is made up of 14 amino acids. The CDR3 bases are TGTGCCAGCAGCTTGGGGGGGAAAGACAATGAGCAGTTCTTC. It codes for CASSLGGKDNEQFF.

This clonotype was observed a handful of times. The rearrangement uses TRBV28 and TRBJ1-5; 7 bases line up with TRBD1. This CDR3 is 13 amino acids long. Germline CDR1 MDHEN, CDR2 SYDVKM. The ends lost 7 bases at V and 2 bases at J; junction bases unmatched: 2. The CDR3 loop reads CASKGAGNQPQHF. CDR3 nucleotides: TGTGCCAGCAAGGGGGCCGGCAATCAGCCCCAGCATTTT.

The chain couples TRBV29-1 to TRBJ2-2, with TRBD1 matching over 8 bases. The CDR3 runs to 14 residues. CDR1 and CDR2 from the germline V gene are SQVTM and ANQGSEA. The J segment lost 1 base and the V segment lost 6 bases, leaving 4 bases of the junction unmatched. The CDR3 coding sequence is TGCAGCGTAAGCGACAGGGGGAACACCGGGGAGCTGTTTTTT. Its protein product is CSVSDRGNTGELFF.